The clone carrying this T cell receptor beta chain showed up many times. Its antigen is unknown. Germline CDR1 is MNHNS and CDR2 is SASEGT. With 6 bases removed from V and 4 bases from J, the gap between germline ends came to 15 bases. There are 14 residues in the CDR3. The source of the sample is a study of T cells in Graves' hyperthyroidism and ophthalmopathy. The TCR beta CDR3 regions underwent amplification using RNA transcripts as the source. A set of HTBI primers served as the primers for a first-round RT-PCR of the TCR CDR3. TCRdb re-analysed the multiplex PCR reads in MiXCR, keeping a single row per CDR3 protein. Here the sample spans around 350,000 distinct CDR3 sequences, approximately 14% being singletons. Patients having uncontrolled infection, another autoimmune disease, pregnancy or lactation were not included. The blood sample predates any ophthalmopathy symptoms, coming from first hyperthyroidism diagnosis.

Broader study findings: Researchers found most expanded thyroid clonotypes above 0.001 in blood as well. Model-based prediction identified ophthalmopathy a median around 6.5 months prior to its onset.

The chain couples TRBV6-1 to TRBJ2-5, with D possibly matching TRBD1 (6 bases). What was sequenced was blood. This clonotype was sampled from a young woman with Graves' hyperthyroidism that later progressed to Graves' ophthalmopathy. The CDR3 DNA sequence: TGTGCCAGCAGCTCCCTGGGGGCCCTAGAGACCCAGTACTTC. It encodes CASSSLGALETQYF.